This T cell receptor (beta chain) was obtained from a study of CD8 T cells in Susac syndrome. Study-level information: Treatment status at blood draw for the Susac syndrome patients was therapy-naive, corticosteroids, or intravenous immunoglobulin alone.

CDR1 is LGHDT, CDR2 YNNKEL, per germline (reference sequence). The V and J ends lost 1 base and 6 bases respectively, with 10 bases between them. This CDR3 is built from 13 residues. The RNA input was roughly 0.45 to 1 ug, and it was reverse transcribed with random hexamers. MiXCR, applied by TCRdb to the immunoSEQ multiplex PCR reads, yields one record per CDR3 protein. The repertoire holds tens of thousands of distinct CDR3 sequences, 95% seen once, with roughly 0.46% in the top ten. CD8+ and CD4+ T cells circulating in blood were sequenced for TCR beta. The rearrangement joins TRBV3-1 to TRBJ2-7; tentative D call: TRBD2 (5 bases). The sample taken for sequencing was CD8+ T cells from PBMCs. The source is a human donor with Susac syndrome. CDR3 DNA: TGTGCCAGCAGCCAAGTATCGGGGATCGAGCAGTACTTC. Translation: CASSQVSGIEQYF.